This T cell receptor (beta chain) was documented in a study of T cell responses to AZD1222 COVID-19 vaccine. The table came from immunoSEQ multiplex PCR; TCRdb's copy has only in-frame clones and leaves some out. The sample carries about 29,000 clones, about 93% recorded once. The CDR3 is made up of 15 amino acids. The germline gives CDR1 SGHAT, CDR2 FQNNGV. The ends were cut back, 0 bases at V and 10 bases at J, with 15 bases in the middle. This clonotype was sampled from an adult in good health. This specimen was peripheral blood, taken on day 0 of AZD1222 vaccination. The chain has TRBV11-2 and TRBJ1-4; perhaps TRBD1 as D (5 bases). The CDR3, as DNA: TGTGCCAGCAGCTTAGATTTGGGGGTTGTAGGAAAACTGTTTTTT. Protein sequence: CASSLDLGVVGKLFF.